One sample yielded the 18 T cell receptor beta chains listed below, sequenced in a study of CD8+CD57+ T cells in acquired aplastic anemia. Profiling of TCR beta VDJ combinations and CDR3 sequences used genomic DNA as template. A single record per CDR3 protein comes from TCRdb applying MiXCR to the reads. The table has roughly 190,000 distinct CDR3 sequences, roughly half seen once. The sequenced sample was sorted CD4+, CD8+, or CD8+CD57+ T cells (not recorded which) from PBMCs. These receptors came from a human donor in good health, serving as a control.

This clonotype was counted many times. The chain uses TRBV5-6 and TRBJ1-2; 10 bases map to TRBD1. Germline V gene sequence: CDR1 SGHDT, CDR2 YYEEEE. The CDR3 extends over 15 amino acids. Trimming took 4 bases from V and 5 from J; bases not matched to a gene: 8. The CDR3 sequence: CASSPDRGKTYGYTF. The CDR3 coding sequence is TGTGCCAGCAGCCCGGACAGGGGGAAAACATATGGCTACACCTTC.

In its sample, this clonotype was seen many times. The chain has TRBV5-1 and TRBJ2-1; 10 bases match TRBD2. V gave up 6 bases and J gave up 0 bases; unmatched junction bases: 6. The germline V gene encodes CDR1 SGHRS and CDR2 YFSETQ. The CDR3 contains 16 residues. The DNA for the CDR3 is TGCGCCAGCACAACACTAGCGGGGAGCTCCTACAATGAGCAGTTCTTC. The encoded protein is CASTTLAGSSYNEQFF.

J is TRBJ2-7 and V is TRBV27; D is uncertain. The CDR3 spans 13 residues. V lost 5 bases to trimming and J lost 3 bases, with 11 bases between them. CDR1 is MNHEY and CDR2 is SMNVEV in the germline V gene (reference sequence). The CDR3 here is CASSPGAGYEQYV. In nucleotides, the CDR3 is TGTGCCAGCAGTCCCGGTGCTGGCTACGAGCAGTACGTC.

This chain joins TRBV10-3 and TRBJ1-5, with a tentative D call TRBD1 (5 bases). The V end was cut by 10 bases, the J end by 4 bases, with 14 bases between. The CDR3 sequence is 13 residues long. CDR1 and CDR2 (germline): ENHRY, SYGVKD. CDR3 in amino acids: CATPGNRNQPQHF. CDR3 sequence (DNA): TGTGCCACCCCCGGGAACAGGAATCAGCCCCAGCATTTT.

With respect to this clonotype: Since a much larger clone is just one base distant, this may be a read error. The CDR3 nucleotides read TGTGCCAGCAGTTACTCGAGGGGGGTGCAGACTGAAGCTTTCTTT. The encoded protein is CASSYSRGVQTEAFF. This chain uses TRBV6-5 with TRBJ1-1; weak D call: TRBD1 (6 bases). V was cut by 0 bases and J by 5 bases, with 13 bases left in between. CDR3 size: 15 residues. CDR1 and CDR2 from the germline V gene are MNHEY and SVGAGI.

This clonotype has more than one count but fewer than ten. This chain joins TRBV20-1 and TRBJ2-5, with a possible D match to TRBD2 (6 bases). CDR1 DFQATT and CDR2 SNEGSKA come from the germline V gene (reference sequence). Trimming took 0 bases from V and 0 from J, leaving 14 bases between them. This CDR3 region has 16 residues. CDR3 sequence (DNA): TGCAGTGCTAGAGATCGGGAGTGGGTGCACCAAGAGACCCAGTACTTC. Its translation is CSARDREWVHQETQYF.

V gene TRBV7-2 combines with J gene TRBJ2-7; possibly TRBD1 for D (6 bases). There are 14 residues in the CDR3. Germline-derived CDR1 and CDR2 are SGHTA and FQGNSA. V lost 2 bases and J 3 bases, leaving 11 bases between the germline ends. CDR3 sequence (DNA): TGTGCCAGCAGCTTATCTCCAGGGGACTACGAGCAGTACTTC. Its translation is CASSLSPGDYEQYF.

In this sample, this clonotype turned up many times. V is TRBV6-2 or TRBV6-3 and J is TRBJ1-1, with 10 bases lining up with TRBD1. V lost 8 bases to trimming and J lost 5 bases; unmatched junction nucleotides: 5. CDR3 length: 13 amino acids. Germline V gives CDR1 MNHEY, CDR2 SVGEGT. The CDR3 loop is CASLGQGVTEAFF. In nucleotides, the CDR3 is TGTGCCAGCCTAGGACAGGGGGTAACTGAAGCTTTCTTT.

The CDR3 reads CASSQDKRPLRPQGSTEAFF. In nucleotides, the CDR3 is TGTGCCAGCAGCCAAGATAAACGCCCCTTGCGACCTCAGGGGAGCACTGAAGCTTTCTTT. The chain couples TRBV3-1 to TRBJ1-1, with D possibly being TRBD1 (6 bases). Trimming pared 0 bases from V and 4 bases from J, leaving 27 bases between. CDR1 and CDR2 (germline): LGHDT, YNNKEL (reference sequence). The CDR3 consists of 20 residues.

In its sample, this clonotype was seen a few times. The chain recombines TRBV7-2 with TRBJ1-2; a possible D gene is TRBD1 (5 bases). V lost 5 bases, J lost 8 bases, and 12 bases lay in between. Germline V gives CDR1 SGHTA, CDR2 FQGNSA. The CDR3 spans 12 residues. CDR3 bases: TGTGCCAGCAGCCCTGGGGCAGAAGGCTACACCTTC. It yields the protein CASSPGAEGYTF.

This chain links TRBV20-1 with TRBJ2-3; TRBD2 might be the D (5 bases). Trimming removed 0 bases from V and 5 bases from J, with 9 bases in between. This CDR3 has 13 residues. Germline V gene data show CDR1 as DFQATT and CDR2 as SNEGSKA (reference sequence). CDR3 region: CSARDLGEDTQYF. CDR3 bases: TGCAGTGCTAGAGATCTGGGAGAAGATACGCAGTATTTT.

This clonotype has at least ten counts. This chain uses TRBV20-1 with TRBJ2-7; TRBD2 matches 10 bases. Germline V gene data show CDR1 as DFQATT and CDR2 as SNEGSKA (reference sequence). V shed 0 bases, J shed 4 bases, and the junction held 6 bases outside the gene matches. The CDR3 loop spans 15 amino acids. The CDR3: CSARDPASGRYEQYF. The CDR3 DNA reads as TGCAGTGCTAGAGATCCGGCTAGCGGGAGATACGAGCAGTACTTC.

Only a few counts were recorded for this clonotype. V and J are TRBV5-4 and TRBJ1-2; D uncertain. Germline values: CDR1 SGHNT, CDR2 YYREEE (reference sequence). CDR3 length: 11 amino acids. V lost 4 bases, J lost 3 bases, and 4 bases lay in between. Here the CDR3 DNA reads TGTGCCAGCAGCCTAGACTATGGCTACACCTTC. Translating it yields CASSLDYGYTF.

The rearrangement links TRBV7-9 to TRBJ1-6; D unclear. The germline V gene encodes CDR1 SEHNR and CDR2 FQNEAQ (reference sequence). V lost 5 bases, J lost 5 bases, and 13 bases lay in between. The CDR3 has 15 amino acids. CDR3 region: CASSLRDRNNSPLHF. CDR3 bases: TGTGCCAGCAGCCTACGGGATAGGAATAATTCACCCCTCCACTTT.

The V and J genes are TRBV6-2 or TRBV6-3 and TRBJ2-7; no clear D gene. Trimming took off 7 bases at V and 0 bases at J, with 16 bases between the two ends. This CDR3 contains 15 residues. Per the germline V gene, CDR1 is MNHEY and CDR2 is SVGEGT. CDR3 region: CASTPSGPSSYEQYF. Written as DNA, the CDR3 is TGTGCCAGCACACCGTCCGGGCCTAGCTCCTACGAGCAGTACTTC.

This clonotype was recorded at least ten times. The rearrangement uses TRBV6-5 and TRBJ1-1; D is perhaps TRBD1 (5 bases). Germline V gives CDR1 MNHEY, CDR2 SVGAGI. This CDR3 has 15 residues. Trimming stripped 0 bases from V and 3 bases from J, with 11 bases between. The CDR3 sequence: CASSYSGAGDTEAFF. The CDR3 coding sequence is TGTGCCAGCAGTTACTCAGGGGCGGGGGACACTGAAGCTTTCTTT.

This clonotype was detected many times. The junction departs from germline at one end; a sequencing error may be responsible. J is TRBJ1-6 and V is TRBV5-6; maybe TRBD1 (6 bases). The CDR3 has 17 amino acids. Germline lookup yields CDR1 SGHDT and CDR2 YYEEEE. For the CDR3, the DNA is TGTGCCGGCAGCTTGCAAGTCCTTGGCAGGGGTGTTTCACCCCTCCACTTT. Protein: CAGSLQVLGRGVSPLHF. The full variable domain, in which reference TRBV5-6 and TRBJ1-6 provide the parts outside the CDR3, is DAGVTQSPTHLIKTRGQQVTLRCSPKSGHDTVSWYQQALGQGPQFIFQYYEEEERQRGNFPDRFSGHQFPNYSSELNVNALLLGDSALYLCAGSLQVLGRGVSPLHFGNGTRLTVT.

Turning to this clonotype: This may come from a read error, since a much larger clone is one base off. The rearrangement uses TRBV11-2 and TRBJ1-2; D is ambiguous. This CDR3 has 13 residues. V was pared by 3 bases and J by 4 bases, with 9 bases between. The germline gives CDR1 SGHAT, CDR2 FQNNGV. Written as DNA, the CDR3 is TGTGCCAGCAGCTTCGACGGAGCCTATGGCTACACCTTC. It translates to CASSFDGAYGYTF.